Below are 32 T cell receptor beta chains sequenced from a single sample in a study of cytomegalovirus exposure and HLA in healthy donors. The study ran its PCR with 60 Vbeta and 13 Jbeta primers. Libraries were prepared by immunoSEQ multiplex PCR; TCRdb keeps only in-frame clonotypes and omits some of them. Of fewer than 250,000 clones in the sample, about 82% are singletons; the top ten hold roughly 3.1%. Sequenced input: PBMCs. The origin of the receptors is a man aged 30-40 years in good health and CMV-seronegative.

The J gene is TRBJ2-1, the V gene TRBV6-5; 7 bases match TRBD2. With V trimmed by 2 bases and J by 4 bases, 8 bases remained unmatched. Germline V lookup: CDR1 MNHEY, CDR2 SVGAGI. The CDR3 extends over 16 amino acids. For the CDR3, the DNA is TGTGCCAGCAGTTACGGGCGCGGGGGTAGGTACAATGAGCAGTTCTTC. The encoded protein is CASSYGRGGRYNEQFF.

This clone was detected only a few times. CDR3 amino acids: CASIIYRQARLTDTQYF. CDR3 in DNA: TGTGCCAGCATCATCTACCGACAGGCCCGGCTCACAGATACGCAGTATTTT. The chain combines TRBV2 with TRBJ2-3, with D possibly being TRBD1 (6 bases). V was clipped by 7 bases and J by 2 bases, with 22 bases between them. This CDR3 contains 17 residues. The germline V gene has CDR1 SNHLY and CDR2 FYNNEI.

This clone was recorded a few times. This chain connects TRBV6-6 to TRBJ1-1, with D unresolved. The ends were cut back, 10 bases at V and 1 base at J, with 4 bases in the middle. CDR1 is MNHNY and CDR2 is SVGAGI in the germline V gene (reference sequence). This CDR3 has 10 amino acids. CDR3 in DNA: TGTGCCACCTCGAACACTGAAGCTTTCTTT. It specifies CATSNTEAFF.

To note about this clone: Its ends do not fully match the called genes, so a read error is possible. Other DNA sequences from this sample encode an identical CDR3 as well. The chain employs TRBV2 and TRBJ1-1; TRBD1 matches at 7 bases. CDR3 length equals 14 residues. CDR1 SNHLY and CDR2 FYNNEI come from the germline V gene. The CDR3 DNA is TGTGCTAGCAGGTCGACAGGGCTCGACACTGAAGCTTTCTTT. Protein: CASRSTGLDTEAFF. The whole variable domain, filled in from reference TRBV2 and TRBJ1-1, reads EPEVTQTPSHQVTQMGQEVILRCVPISNHLYFYWYRQILGQKVEFLVSFYNNEISEKSEIFDDQFSVERPDGSNFTLKIRSTKLEDSAMYFCASRSTGLDTEAFFGQGTRLTVV.

J is TRBJ2-7 and V is TRBV6-8; D gene unclear. The germline V gene encodes CDR1 MNHGY and CDR2 SAAAGT. The CDR3 is 17 residues long. Trimming left V 11 bases short and J 3 bases short, with 29 bases between. CDR3 in DNA: TGTGCCCACGGTAGGCAGCCCGGCTCGAAGCCAGGCTACGAGCAGTACTTC. Amino acid sequence: CAHGRQPGSKPGYEQYF.

This clone has more than one count but fewer than ten. The V call is TRBV4-3, the J call TRBJ1-4; D remains ambiguous. V lost 0 bases and J lost 7, with 6 bases in between. The CDR3 is 13 amino acids. Germline V gene lookup returns CDR1 LGHNA and CDR2 YSLEER. CDR3 bases: TGCGCCAGCAGCCAAGATCCCGGTGAAAAACTGTTTTTT. Residues: CASSQDPGEKLFF.

The chain recombines TRBV19 with TRBJ2-7; D is possibly TRBD1 (5 bases). The CDR3 is made up of 13 amino acids. Germline lookup yields CDR1 LNHDA and CDR2 SQIVND (reference sequence). V was shortened by 4 bases and J by 2 bases, with 9 bases between the two germline ends. CDR3: CASSTARAYEQYF. DNA for the CDR3: TGTGCCAGTAGTACGGCCAGGGCCTACGAGCAGTACTTC.

The chain employs TRBV7-2 and TRBJ2-7, with 15 bases fitting TRBD2. CDR1 and CDR2 (germline): SGHTA, FQGNSA. V shed 2 bases, J shed 6 bases, and the junction held 8 bases outside the gene matches. The CDR3 is 17 amino acids. The chain's CDR3 is CASSLIGLAGGQREQYF. In DNA, the CDR3 is TGTGCCAGCAGCTTAATCGGACTAGCGGGGGGGCAGCGCGAGCAGTACTTC.

The CDR3 is CASSLGAGEGYEQYF. The CDR3 bases are TGTGCCAGCTCCTTGGGAGCAGGGGAGGGGTACGAGCAGTACTTC. The chain links TRBV18 to TRBJ2-7, with D maybe TRBD2 (7 bases). Germline V CDR1 and CDR2: KGHSH, LQKENI. The CDR3 covers 15 residues. The V end was cut by 6 bases, the J end by 4 bases, with 19 bases between.

The chain recombines TRBV5-1 with TRBJ1-6; maybe TRBD1 (6 bases). CDR3 length: 14 residues. V was clipped by 1 base and J by 6 bases, with 8 bases between them. Germline CDR1 SGHRS, CDR2 YFSETQ. The CDR3 is CASSLSGVNSPLHF. DNA for the CDR3: TGCGCCAGCAGCTTGTCAGGGGTTAATTCACCCCTCCACTTT.

The rearrangement uses TRBV5-6 and TRBJ1-3, with 8 bases lining up with TRBD1. The CDR3 extends over 16 amino acids. In germline, CDR1 is SGHDT, CDR2 YYEEEE. V shed 3 bases, J shed 4 bases, and the junction held 9 bases outside the gene matches. CDR3 sequence reads: CASSSDRAPPGNTIYF. CDR3 nucleotides: TGTGCCAGCAGCTCGGACAGGGCCCCTCCGGGAAACACCATATATTTT.

This chain joins TRBV28 and TRBJ2-2; D is unresolved. With 6 bases removed from V and 3 bases from J, the gap between germline ends came to 11 bases. Germline V gives CDR1 MDHEN, CDR2 SYDVKM. The CDR3 contains 14 residues. The CDR3 DNA reads as TGTGCCAGCAGCTACCCCCGGGACACCGGGGAGCTGTTTTTT. Its protein is CASSYPRDTGELFF.

As DNA, the CDR3 is TGTGCCAGCAGTTACGGAGGCGATGAGCAGTTCTTC. It codes for CASSYGGDEQFF. The chain uses TRBV6-5 and TRBJ2-1; D possibly corresponds to TRBD2 (5 bases). V shed 2 bases and J shed 8 bases, with 7 bases lying between them. CDR1 is MNHEY, CDR2 SVGAGI, per germline. This CDR3 is 12 amino acids long.

A single count supports this clone. J is TRBJ2-2 and V is TRBV10-3; a possible D gene is TRBD1 (5 bases). The CDR3 extends over 12 amino acids. The V and J ends lost 10 bases and 6 bases respectively, with 12 bases between them. Germline values: CDR1 ENHRY, CDR2 SYGVKD. In DNA form, the CDR3 reads TGTGCCACCAGGGCAGAGGCCGGGGAGCTGTTTTTT. This codes for CATRAEAGELFF.

The V and J genes are TRBV6-1 and TRBJ2-3; 7 nucleotides align to TRBD1. CDR1 and CDR2 from the germline V gene are MNHNS and SASEGT. V lost 0 bases, J lost 2 bases, and 11 bases stayed unmatched. The CDR3 sequence is 18 residues long. CDR3: CASSEALGTVFLTDTQYF. DNA of the CDR3: TGTGCCAGCAGTGAAGCGCTCGGGACAGTCTTCCTCACAGATACGCAGTATTTT.

DNA for the CDR3: TGTGCCACCAGCAGAGGAGGGGGGGCTAGGGGCACAGATACGCAGTATTTT. It specifies CATSRGGGARGTDTQYF. The V call is TRBV15, the J call TRBJ2-3; D might be TRBD2 (7 bases). CDR3 length equals 17 residues. CDR1 and CDR2 (germline): LNHNV, YYDKDF (reference sequence). V lost 1 base, J lost 1 base, and 15 bases lay in between.

This clone was counted a few times. The chain combines TRBV7-9 with TRBJ2-3; D is perhaps TRBD1 (5 bases). Germline assignment: CDR1 SEHNR and CDR2 FQNEAQ (reference sequence). V was pared by 3 bases and J by 5 bases, with 6 bases between. This CDR3 has 12 residues. The CDR3 reads CASSFDRDTQYF. The CDR3 bases are TGTGCCAGCAGCTTCGACAGAGATACGCAGTATTTT.

The chain combines TRBV7-2 with TRBJ2-2; TRBD2 matches at 10 bases. The V gene's germline CDR1 is SGHTA and CDR2 FQGNSA. Losses at the gene ends were 5 bases for V and 4 bases for J; bases not matched to a gene: 4. This CDR3 spans 15 amino acids. This chain's CDR3 is CASSPSGGATGELFF. DNA for the CDR3: TGTGCCAGCAGCCCTAGCGGGGGAGCCACCGGGGAGCTGTTTTTT.

CDR3 in DNA: TGTGCCAGCAGCGTAGGTTCAGTGGTTGGAAACACCATATATTTT. Encoded protein: CASSVGSVVGNTIYF. The rearrangement joins TRBV9 to TRBJ1-3; no definite D call. CDR1 and CDR2 from the germline V gene are SGDLS and YYNGEE. Trimming removed 0 bases at V and 3 bases at J, with 10 bases between. This CDR3 contains 15 residues.

The chain is built from TRBV28 and TRBJ2-5; possible D gene TRBD2, 5 bases. The CDR3 sequence is 14 residues long. V gave up 7 bases and J gave up 3 bases, with 15 bases separating them. Germline-derived CDR1 and CDR2 are MDHEN and SYDVKM. The CDR3 DNA reads as TGTGCCAGCACCCCCGGGGTGAGGAAAGAGACCCAGTACTTC. Residues: CASTPGVRKETQYF.

The chain carries TRBV2 and TRBJ1-2; weak D call: TRBD1 (6 bases). The ends were cut back, 5 bases at V and 6 bases at J, with 22 bases in the middle. This CDR3 is 16 amino acids long. CDR1 and CDR2 (germline): SNHLY, FYNNEI. CDR3 sequence reads: CASSPLPAGASNGYTF. CDR3 bases: TGTGCCAGCAGTCCCTTGCCCGCAGGGGCCTCCAATGGCTACACCTTC.

The chain is built from TRBV13 and TRBJ1-2; no firm D call. The germline gives CDR1 PRHDT, CDR2 FYEKMQ (reference sequence). This CDR3 contains 15 residues. Trimming removed 7 bases at V and 4 bases at J, with 19 bases between. CDR3 nucleotides: TGTGCCAGCACCGCGAGGAAAGCTCTGCTCTATGGCTACACCTTC. It is translated as CASTARKALLYGYTF.

The rearrangement joins TRBV7-9 to TRBJ2-3; 10 bases agree with TRBD1. J gave up 2 bases and V 8 bases, and 7 bases lay outside the gene matches. This CDR3 is built from 15 residues. Germline CDR1 SEHNR, CDR2 FQNEAQ (reference sequence). The CDR3 DNA sequence: TGTGCCAGCCGCCCCGGACAGGGGGTCACAGATACGCAGTATTTT. This translates into CASRPGQGVTDTQYF.

The chain recombines TRBV28 with TRBJ2-7; unclear D gene. This CDR3 is built from 14 residues. Trimming took off 6 bases at V and 0 bases at J, with 12 bases between the two ends. Germline values: CDR1 MDHEN, CDR2 SYDVKM. CDR3 in amino acids: CASRPLRSSYEQYF. DNA of the CDR3: TGTGCCAGCAGGCCGCTGAGAAGCTCCTACGAGCAGTACTTC.

This clone has only one observation. The chain links TRBV2 to TRBJ2-2, with 8 bases matching TRBD1. V gave up 6 bases and J gave up 1 base; unmatched junction bases: 1. CDR3 length: 14 residues. CDR1 and CDR2 from the germline V gene are SNHLY and FYNNEI. The DNA for the CDR3 is TGTGCCAGCAGCGGGACAGGGAACACCGGGGAGCTGTTTTTT. It encodes CASSGTGNTGELFF.

This clone was observed a handful of times. The CDR3 DNA reads as TGTGCCTCTGCGAACAGGTGGGCCGGGGAGCTGTTTTTT. Encoded protein: CASANRWAGELFF. The chain couples TRBV4-2 to TRBJ2-2, with D perhaps TRBD1 (5 bases). V shed 11 bases and J shed 6 bases, with 16 bases lying between them. The CDR3 sequence is 13 residues long. Looked up from germline, CDR1 is LGHNA and CDR2 is YNFKEQ.

The chain combines TRBV19 with TRBJ2-7; D is possibly TRBD1 (6 bases). CDR1 LNHDA and CDR2 SQIVND come from the germline V gene (reference sequence). The CDR3 loop spans 13 amino acids. V was pared by 2 bases and J by 4 bases, with 9 bases between. Written as DNA, the CDR3 is TGTGCCAGTAGTATAAGGGACAATTACGAGCAGTACTTC. It yields the protein CASSIRDNYEQYF. The whole variable domain, filled in from reference TRBV19 and TRBJ2-7, reads DGGITQSPKYLFRKEGQNVTLSCEQNLNHDAMYWYRQDPGQGLRLIYYSQIVNDFQKGDIAEGYSVSREKKESFPLTVTSAQKNPTAFYLCASSIRDNYEQYFGPGTRLTVT.

This clone was seen a handful of times. The genes are TRBV28 and TRBJ2-5, with unresolved D. Germline V gene sequence: CDR1 MDHEN, CDR2 SYDVKM. The CDR3 runs 15 residues. V shed 3 bases and J shed 0 bases, with 11 bases lying between them. The CDR3 DNA sequence: TGTGCCAGCAGTTTGAGACACTGGTACCAAGAGACCCAGTACTTC. Amino acid sequence: CASSLRHWYQETQYF.

The chain is built from TRBV27 and TRBJ2-7, with D hard to call. Germline CDR1 is MNHEY and CDR2 is SMNVEV (reference sequence). The CDR3 loop spans 15 amino acids. Between the trimmed V and J ends, which lost 0 bases and 2 bases, there was a span of 11 bases. Here the CDR3 reads CASSLSLADTYEQYF. DNA of the CDR3: TGTGCCAGCAGTTTATCGCTGGCAGATACCTACGAGCAGTACTTC.

The chain uses TRBV2 and TRBJ2-7; a possible D gene is TRBD2 (6 bases). CDR3 length: 15 amino acids. CDR1 is SNHLY, CDR2 FYNNEI, per germline. V was shortened by 0 bases and J by 2 bases, with 11 bases between the two germline ends. CDR3 sequence reads: CASSEAGRATYEQYF. The CDR3 DNA is TGTGCCAGCAGTGAAGCCGGGAGAGCGACCTACGAGCAGTACTTC. Full variable domain (remainder filled in from reference TRBV2 and TRBJ2-7): EPEVTQTPSHQVTQMGQEVILRCVPISNHLYFYWYRQILGQKVEFLVSFYNNEISEKSEIFDDQFSVERPDGSNFTLKIRSTKLEDSAMYFCASSEAGRATYEQYFGPGTRLTVT.

In nucleotides, the CDR3 is TGTGCCACCAGCAGTTGGCTAGCGGGGGCGAACACCGGGGAGCTGTTTTTT. Its protein product is CATSSWLAGANTGELFF. The chain uses TRBV15 and TRBJ2-2; TRBD2 aligns across 10 bases. CDR1 is LNHNV, CDR2 YYDKDF, per germline (reference sequence). The CDR3 totals 17 residues. Losses at the gene ends were 3 bases for V and 0 bases for J; bases not matched to a gene: 4.

The chain employs TRBV2 and TRBJ1-1; 7 bases line up with TRBD1. This CDR3 has 13 amino acids. Germline V CDR1 and CDR2: SNHLY, FYNNEI. The ends lost 4 bases at V and 1 base at J; junction bases unmatched: 0. CDR3 residues: CASSGDRNTEAFF. In DNA, the CDR3 is TGTGCCAGCAGTGGGGACAGGAACACTGAAGCTTTCTTT.